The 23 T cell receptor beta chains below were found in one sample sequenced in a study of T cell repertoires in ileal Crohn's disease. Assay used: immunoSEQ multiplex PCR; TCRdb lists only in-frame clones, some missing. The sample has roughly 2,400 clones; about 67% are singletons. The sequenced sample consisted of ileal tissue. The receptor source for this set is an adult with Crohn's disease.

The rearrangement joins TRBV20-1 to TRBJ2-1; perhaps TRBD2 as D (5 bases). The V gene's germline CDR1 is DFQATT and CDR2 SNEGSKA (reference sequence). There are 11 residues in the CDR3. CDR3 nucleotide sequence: TGCAGCATCTCGGGGTACAATGAGCAGTTCTTC. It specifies CSISGYNEQFF.

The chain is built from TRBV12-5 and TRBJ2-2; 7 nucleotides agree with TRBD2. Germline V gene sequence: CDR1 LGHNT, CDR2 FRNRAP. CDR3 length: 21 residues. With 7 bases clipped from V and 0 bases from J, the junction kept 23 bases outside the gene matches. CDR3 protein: CASAPRGGTYQILTNTGELFF. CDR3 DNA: TGTGCTAGTGCCCCCCGGGGAGGGACCTACCAAATTCTTACGAACACCGGGGAGCTGTTTTTT.

The CDR3 protein is CASSLSPGLVRTDTQYF. CDR3 nucleotides: TGTGCCAGCAGTTTATCACCGGGACTAGTTCGCACAGATACGCAGTATTTT. The chain couples TRBV27 to TRBJ2-3, with 8 bases identical to TRBD2. The CDR3 is made up of 17 amino acids. Germline loops: CDR1 MNHEY, CDR2 SMNVEV (reference sequence). Germline trimming cut 0 bases from V and 1 base from J; bases unmatched to any gene: 6.

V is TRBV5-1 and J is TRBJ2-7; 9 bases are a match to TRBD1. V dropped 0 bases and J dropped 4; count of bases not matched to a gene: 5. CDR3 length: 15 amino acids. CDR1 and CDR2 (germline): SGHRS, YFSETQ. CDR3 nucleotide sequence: TGCGCCAGCAGCTTGGGGACAGGGGCTTTGTACGAGCAGTACTTC. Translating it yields CASSLGTGALYEQYF. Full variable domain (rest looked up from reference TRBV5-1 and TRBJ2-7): KAGVTQTPRYLIKTRGQQVTLSCSPISGHRSVSWYQQTPGQGLQFLFEYFSETQRNKGNFPGRFSGRQFSNSRSEMNVSTLELGDSALYLCASSLGTGALYEQYFGPGTRLTVT.

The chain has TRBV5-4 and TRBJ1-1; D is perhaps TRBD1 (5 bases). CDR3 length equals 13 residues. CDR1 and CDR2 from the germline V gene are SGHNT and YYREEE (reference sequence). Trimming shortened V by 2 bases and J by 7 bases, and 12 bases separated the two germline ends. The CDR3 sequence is CASSLRGGFEAFF. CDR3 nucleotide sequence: TGTGCCAGCAGCTTACGGGGGGGATTTGAAGCTTTCTTT.

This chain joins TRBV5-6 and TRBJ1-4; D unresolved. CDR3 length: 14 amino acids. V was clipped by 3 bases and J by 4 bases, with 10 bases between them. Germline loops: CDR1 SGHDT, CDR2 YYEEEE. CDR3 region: CASSWLGSNEKLFF. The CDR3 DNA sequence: TGTGCCAGCAGCTGGCTGGGCAGTAATGAAAAACTGTTTTTT.

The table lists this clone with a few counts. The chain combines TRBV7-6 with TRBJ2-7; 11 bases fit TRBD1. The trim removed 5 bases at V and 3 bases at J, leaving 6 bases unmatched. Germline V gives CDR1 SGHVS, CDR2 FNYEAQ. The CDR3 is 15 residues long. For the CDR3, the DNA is TGTGCCAGCAGCCCCGGGACAGGGGGTAACTACGAGCAGTACTTC. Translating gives CASSPGTGGNYEQYF.

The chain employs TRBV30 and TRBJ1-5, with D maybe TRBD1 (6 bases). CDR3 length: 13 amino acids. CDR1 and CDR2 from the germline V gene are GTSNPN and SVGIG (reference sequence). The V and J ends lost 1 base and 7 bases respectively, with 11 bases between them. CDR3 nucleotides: TGTGCCTGGAGTGAGGGGGGAGGGCAGCCCCAGCATTTT. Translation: CAWSEGGGQPQHF.

This CDR3 is CSVEGPGTGKNAEQFF. The CDR3 DNA follows: TGCAGCGTTGAAGGGCCCGGGACAGGCAAAAATGCTGAGCAGTTCTTC. This chain links TRBV29-1 with TRBJ2-1; 8 nucleotides align to TRBD1. The CDR3 runs to 16 residues. Looked up from germline, CDR1 is SQVTM and CDR2 is ANQGSEA. J lost 9 bases, V lost 1 base, and 14 bases had no gene match.

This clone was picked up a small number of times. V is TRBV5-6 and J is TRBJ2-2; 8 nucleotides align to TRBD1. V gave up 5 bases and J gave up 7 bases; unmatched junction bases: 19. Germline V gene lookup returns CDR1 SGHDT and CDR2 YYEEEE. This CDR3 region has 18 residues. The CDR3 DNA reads TGTGCCAGCAGGCGTAAGGCAGGGGGCGATCGGAACGGCGGGGAGCTGTTTTTT. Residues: CASRRKAGGDRNGGELFF.

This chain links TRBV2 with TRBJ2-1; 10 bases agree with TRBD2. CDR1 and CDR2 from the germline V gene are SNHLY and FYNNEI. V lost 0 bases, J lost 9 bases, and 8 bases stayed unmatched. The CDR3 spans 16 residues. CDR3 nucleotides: TGTGCCAGCAGTGAAGCGGCTAGCGGGGGATTGGGTGAGCAGTTCTTC. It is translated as CASSEAASGGLGEQFF.

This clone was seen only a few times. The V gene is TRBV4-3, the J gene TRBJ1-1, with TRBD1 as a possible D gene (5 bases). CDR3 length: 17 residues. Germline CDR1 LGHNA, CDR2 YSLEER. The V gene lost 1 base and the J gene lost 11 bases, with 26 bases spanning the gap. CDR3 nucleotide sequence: TGCGCCAGCAGCCAAGCCTTCGGGGAGGGGCCATCCTCAGGGGCTTTCTTT. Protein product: CASSQAFGEGPSSGAFF.

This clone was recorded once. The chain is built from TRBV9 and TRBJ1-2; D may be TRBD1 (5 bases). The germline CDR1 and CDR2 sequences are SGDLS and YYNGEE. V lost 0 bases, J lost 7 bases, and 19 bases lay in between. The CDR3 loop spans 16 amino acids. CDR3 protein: CASSVDAGLMLGGYTF. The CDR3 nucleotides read TGTGCCAGCAGCGTAGATGCAGGGTTGATGCTCGGTGGCTACACCTTC.

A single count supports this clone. Here the CDR3 reads CASSATGYGYTF. CDR3 in DNA: TGTGCCAGCAGCGCAACAGGGTATGGCTACACCTTC. This sequence joins TRBV9 and TRBJ1-2; D perhaps matches TRBD1 (6 bases). Germline lookup yields CDR1 SGDLS and CDR2 YYNGEE. The CDR3 spans 12 residues. V gave up 3 bases and J gave up 5 bases, with 8 bases separating them. The whole variable domain, remainder taken from reference TRBV9 and TRBJ1-2, is DSGVTQTPKHLITATGQRVTLRCSPRSGDLSVYWYQQSLDQGLQFLIQYYNGEERAKGNILERFSAQQFPDLHSELNLSSLELGDSALYFCASSATGYGYTFGSGTRLTVV.

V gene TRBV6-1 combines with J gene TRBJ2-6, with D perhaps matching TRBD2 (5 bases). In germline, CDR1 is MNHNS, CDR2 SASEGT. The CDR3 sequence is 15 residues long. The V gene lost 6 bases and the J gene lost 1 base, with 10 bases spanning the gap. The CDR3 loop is CASREARSGANVLTF. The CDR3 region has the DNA TGTGCCAGCAGGGAGGCCCGGTCTGGGGCCAACGTCCTGACTTTC.

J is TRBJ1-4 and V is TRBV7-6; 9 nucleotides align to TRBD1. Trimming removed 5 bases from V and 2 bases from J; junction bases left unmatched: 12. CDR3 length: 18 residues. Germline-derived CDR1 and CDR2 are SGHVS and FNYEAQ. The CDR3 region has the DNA TGTGCCAGCAGCATCCAAGCCCACGGACAGGGGACTAATGAAAAACTGTTTTTT. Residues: CASSIQAHGQGTNEKLFF.

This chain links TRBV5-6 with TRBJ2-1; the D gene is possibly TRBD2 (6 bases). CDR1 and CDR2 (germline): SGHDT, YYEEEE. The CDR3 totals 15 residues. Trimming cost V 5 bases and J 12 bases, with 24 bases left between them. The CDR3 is CASSPWVERGSGQFF. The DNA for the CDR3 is TGTGCCAGCAGTCCGTGGGTCGAACGGGGGTCGGGGCAGTTCTTC.

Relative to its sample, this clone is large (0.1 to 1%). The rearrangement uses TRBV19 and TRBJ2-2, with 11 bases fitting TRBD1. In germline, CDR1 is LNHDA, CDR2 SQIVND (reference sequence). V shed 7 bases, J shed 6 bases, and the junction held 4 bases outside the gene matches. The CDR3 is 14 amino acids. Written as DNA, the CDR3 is TGTGCCAGTATCGGACAGGGGGCGCCCGGGGAGCTGTTTTTT. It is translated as CASIGQGAPGELFF.

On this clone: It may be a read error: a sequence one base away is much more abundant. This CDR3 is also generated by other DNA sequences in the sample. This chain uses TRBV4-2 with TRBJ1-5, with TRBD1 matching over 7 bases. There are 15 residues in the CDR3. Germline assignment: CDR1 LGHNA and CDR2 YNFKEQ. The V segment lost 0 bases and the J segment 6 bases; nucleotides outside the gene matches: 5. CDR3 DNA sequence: TGTGCCAGCAGCCAAGAGGGGCAGGGGGGTCAGCCCCAGCATTTT. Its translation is CASSQEGQGGQPQHF.

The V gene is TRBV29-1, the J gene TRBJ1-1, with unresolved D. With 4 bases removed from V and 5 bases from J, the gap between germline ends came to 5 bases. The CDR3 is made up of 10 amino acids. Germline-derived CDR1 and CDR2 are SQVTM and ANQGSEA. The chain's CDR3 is CSVGGTEAFF. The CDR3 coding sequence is TGCAGCGTTGGAGGGACTGAAGCTTTCTTT.

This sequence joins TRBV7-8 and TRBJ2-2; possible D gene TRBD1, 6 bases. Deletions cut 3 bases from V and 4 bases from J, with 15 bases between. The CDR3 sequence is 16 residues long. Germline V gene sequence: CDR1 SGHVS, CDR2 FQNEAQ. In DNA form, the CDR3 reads TGTGCCAGCAGCTTGGGATCAGGGGTGGGCACCGGGGAGCTGTTTTTT. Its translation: CASSLGSGVGTGELFF.

The chain's CDR3 is CASSREAGSSYEQYF. For the CDR3, the DNA is TGTGCCAGCAGTCGAGAAGCGGGGTCATCCTACGAGCAGTACTTC. V and J are TRBV6-5 and TRBJ2-7; TRBD2 matches 7 bases. Losses at the gene ends were 5 bases for V and 1 base for J; bases not matched to a gene: 8. The germline CDR1 and CDR2 sequences are MNHEY and SVGAGI. The CDR3 contains 15 residues.

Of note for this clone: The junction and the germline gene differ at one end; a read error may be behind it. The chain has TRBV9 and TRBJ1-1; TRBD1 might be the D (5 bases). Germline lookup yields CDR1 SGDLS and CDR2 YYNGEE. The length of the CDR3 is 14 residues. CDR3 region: CASSVGRVGTEVFF. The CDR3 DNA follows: TGTGCCAGCAGCGTAGGCAGGGTAGGGACTGAAGTTTTCTTT. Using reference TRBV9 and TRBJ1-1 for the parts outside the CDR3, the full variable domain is DSGVTQTPKHLITATGQRVTLRCSPRSGDLSVYWYQQSLDQGLQFLIQYYNGEERAKGNILERFSAQQFPDLHSELNLSSLELGDSALYFCASSVGRVGTEVFFGQGTRLTVV.